These 11 T cell receptor beta chains were all obtained from the same sample, sequenced in a study of OX40 agonist ivuxolimab in advanced cancers. Clones were sequenced by immunoSEQ multiplex PCR, and TCRdb holds only the in-frame ones, with some missing. The sample has tens of thousands of clones; over 75% are singletons. The sequencing used CD4+ or CD8+ T cells sorted from blood, collected in a trial of the OX40 agonist ivuxolimab. The receptors come from an adult with an advanced solid tumor such as melanoma, head and neck, liver or kidney cancer.

The V and J genes are TRBV2 and TRBJ2-7; tentatively, D is TRBD1 (6 bases). The CDR3 runs 13 residues. CDR1 is SNHLY and CDR2 is FYNNEI in the germline V gene. The V gene lost 10 bases and the J gene lost 5 bases, with 18 bases spanning the gap. The CDR3 loop reads CANVRGLGDEQYF. CDR3 DNA: TGTGCCAACGTCAGGGGCCTGGGGGACGAGCAGTACTTC.

The chain employs TRBV19 and TRBJ2-2; tentative D call: TRBD2 (5 bases). Trimming left V 6 bases short and J 4 bases short, with 9 bases between. Germline CDR1 LNHDA, CDR2 SQIVND (reference sequence). The CDR3 sequence is 13 residues long. Here the CDR3 reads CASSGLFTGELFF. The DNA for the CDR3 is TGTGCCAGTAGCGGACTTTTCACCGGGGAGCTGTTTTTT.

The table lists this clone with a count of one. The gene calls are TRBV18 and TRBJ2-1; 7 positions agree with TRBD2. The germline CDR1 and CDR2 sequences are KGHSH and LQKENI. The ends lost 1 base at V and 6 bases at J; junction bases unmatched: 12. The CDR3 runs to 17 residues. CDR3 loop: CASSPLGGRASGNEQFF. The CDR3 DNA sequence: TGTGCCAGCTCACCACTTGGTGGGAGGGCCTCGGGCAATGAGCAGTTCTTC. Based on the CDR3 plus reference TRBV18 and TRBJ2-1, the full variable domain is NAGVMQNPRHLVRRRGQEARLRCSPMKGHSHVYWYRQLPEEGLKFMVYLQKENIIDESGMPKERFSAEFPKEGPSILRIQQVVRGDSAAYFCASSPLGGRASGNEQFFGPGTRLTVL.

This clone was seen once. V and J are TRBV2 and TRBJ2-5; 7 bases are shared with TRBD1. Germline CDR1 SNHLY, CDR2 FYNNEI. The length of the CDR3 is 12 residues. J was trimmed by 3 bases and V by 6 bases; bases with no gene match: 1. The CDR3 nucleotides are TGTGCCAGCAGCACAGGGGAAGAGACCCAGTACTTC. Its protein product is CASSTGEETQYF.

The V and J genes are TRBV19 and TRBJ1-2; 9 nucleotides line up with TRBD1. The V and J ends lost 5 bases and 14 bases, in that order; junction bases with no gene match: 9. This CDR3 is 12 amino acids long. The germline V gene has CDR1 LNHDA and CDR2 SQIVND (reference sequence). The chain's CDR3 is CASSFRTGDPTF. The CDR3 DNA reads TGTGCCAGTAGTTTCCGGACAGGGGATCCAACCTTC.

This chain links TRBV28 with TRBJ2-1; D unclear. V shed 3 bases and J shed 0 bases, with 12 bases lying between them. This CDR3 is 16 amino acids long. Germline V lookup: CDR1 MDHEN, CDR2 SYDVKM. DNA for the CDR3: TGTGCCAGCAGTTTGGGCGGTATTGGCTCCTACAATGAGCAGTTCTTC. As protein: CASSLGGIGSYNEQFF.

This sequence joins TRBV27 and TRBJ1-5; D call uncertain. Germline CDR1 MNHEY, CDR2 SMNVEV (reference sequence). This CDR3 spans 15 amino acids. V lost 3 bases and J 0 bases, leaving 9 bases between the germline ends. CDR3 in DNA: TGTGCCAGCAGTTTGGACGTAAATAGCAATCAGCCCCAGCATTTT. Its translation is CASSLDVNSNQPQHF.

The V call is TRBV5-1, the J call TRBJ2-3; 8 nucleotides agree with TRBD1. The CDR3 runs 17 residues. Germline-derived CDR1 and CDR2 are SGHRS and YFSETQ. Germline trimming cut 3 bases from V and 2 bases from J; bases unmatched to any gene: 11. CDR3 DNA: TGCGCCAGCAGCTCCAGTCCGGGACAGGTCTTCACAGATACGCAGTATTTT. It yields the protein CASSSSPGQVFTDTQYF.

This clone was counted a single time. V gene TRBV6-1 combines with J gene TRBJ2-2, with 9 positions matching TRBD1. CDR1 and CDR2 from the germline V gene are MNHNS and SASEGT. This CDR3 has 14 amino acids. Trimming at V came to 6 bases and at J to 7 bases, leaving 6 bases not matched to a gene. The CDR3 spells CASRGGQGFGELFF. The CDR3 DNA is TGTGCCAGCAGAGGAGGACAGGGGTTCGGGGAGCTGTTTTTT.

In this sample, this clone turned up once. The rearrangement joins TRBV7-6 to TRBJ2-5, with D perhaps matching TRBD2 (6 bases). CDR1 SGHVS and CDR2 FNYEAQ come from the germline V gene. V lost 0 bases and J 2 bases, leaving 10 bases between the germline ends. CDR3 length: 15 residues. DNA of the CDR3: TGTGCCAGCAGCTTAGCCGGGACTGGACAAGAGACCCAGTACTTC. Translation: CASSLAGTGQETQYF.

Note on this clone: At one end, the junction sequence differs from germline, possibly due to a read error. At the DNA level, this CDR3 is encoded by other sequences in the same sample as well. The chain couples TRBV10-3 to TRBJ2-2, with 7 bases fitting TRBD2. The germline V gene encodes CDR1 ENHRY and CDR2 SYGVKD. The CDR3 is 14 amino acids. CDR3 residues: CAISGRGNTGELFF. The CDR3 coding sequence is TGTGCCATCAGCGGGCGGGGGAACACCGGAGAGCTGTTTTTT.